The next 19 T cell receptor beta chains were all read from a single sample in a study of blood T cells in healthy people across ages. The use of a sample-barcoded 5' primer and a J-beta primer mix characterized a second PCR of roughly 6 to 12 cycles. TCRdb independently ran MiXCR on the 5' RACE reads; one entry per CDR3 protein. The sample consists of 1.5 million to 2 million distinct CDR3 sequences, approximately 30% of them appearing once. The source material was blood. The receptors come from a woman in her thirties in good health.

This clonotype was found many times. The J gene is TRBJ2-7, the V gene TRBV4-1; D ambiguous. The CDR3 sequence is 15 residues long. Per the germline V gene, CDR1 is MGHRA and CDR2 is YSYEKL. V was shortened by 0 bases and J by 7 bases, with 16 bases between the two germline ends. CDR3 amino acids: CASSQDLPPPQEQYF. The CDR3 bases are TGCGCCAGCAGCCAAGATCTGCCTCCTCCCCAAGAGCAGTACTTC.

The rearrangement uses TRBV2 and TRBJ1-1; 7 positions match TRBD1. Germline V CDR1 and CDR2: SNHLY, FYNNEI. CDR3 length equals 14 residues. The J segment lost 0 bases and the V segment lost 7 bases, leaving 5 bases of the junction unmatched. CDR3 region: CASNWDSMNTEAFF. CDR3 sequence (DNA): TGTGCCAGCAACTGGGACAGTATGAACACTGAAGCTTTCTTT.

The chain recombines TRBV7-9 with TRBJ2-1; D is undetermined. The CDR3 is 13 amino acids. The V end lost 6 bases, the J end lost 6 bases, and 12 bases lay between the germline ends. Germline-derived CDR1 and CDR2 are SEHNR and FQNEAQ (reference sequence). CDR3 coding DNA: TGTGCCAGCAGGCGAGACGGCGGCAATGAGCAGTTCTTC. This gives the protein CASRRDGGNEQFF.

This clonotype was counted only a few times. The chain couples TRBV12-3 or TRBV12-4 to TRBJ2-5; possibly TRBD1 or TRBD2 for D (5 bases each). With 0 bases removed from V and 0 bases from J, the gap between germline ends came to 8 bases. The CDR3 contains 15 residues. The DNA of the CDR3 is TGTGCCAGCAGTTTAGCCTGGGGGTACCAAGAGACCCAGTACTTC. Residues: CASSLAWGYQETQYF.

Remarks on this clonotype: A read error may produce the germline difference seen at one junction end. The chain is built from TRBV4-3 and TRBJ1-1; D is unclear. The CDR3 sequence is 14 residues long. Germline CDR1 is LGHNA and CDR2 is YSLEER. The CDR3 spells CAGSQDASLSTAFF. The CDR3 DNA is TGCGCCGGCAGTCAAGATGCGAGCCTCAGTACGGCTTTCTTT.

The CDR3 DNA follows: TGTGCCAGCAGCCCCGTCCGGAGTCCCGACAATGAGCAGTTCTTC. Its translation is CASSPVRSPDNEQFF. The V and J genes are TRBV3-1 and TRBJ2-1; D unresolved. Per germline, CDR1 LGHDT and CDR2 YNNKEL (reference sequence). The CDR3 sequence is 15 residues long. V lost 4 bases, J lost 5 bases, and 15 bases lay in between.

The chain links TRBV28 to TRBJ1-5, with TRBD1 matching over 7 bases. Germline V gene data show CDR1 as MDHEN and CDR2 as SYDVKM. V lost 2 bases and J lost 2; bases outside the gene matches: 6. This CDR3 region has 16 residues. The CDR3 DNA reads TGTGCCAGCAGTTTAAAGGGGGCGCCGGGCAATCAGCCCCAGCATTTT. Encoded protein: CASSLKGAPGNQPQHF.

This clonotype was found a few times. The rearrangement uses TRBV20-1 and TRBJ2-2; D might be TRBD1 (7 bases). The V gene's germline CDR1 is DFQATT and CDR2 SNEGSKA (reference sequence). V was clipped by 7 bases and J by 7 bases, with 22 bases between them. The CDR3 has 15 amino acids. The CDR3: CSGQGDSTRSGELFF. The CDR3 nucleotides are TGCAGTGGTCAGGGGGACTCAACCCGTAGCGGGGAGCTGTTTTTT.

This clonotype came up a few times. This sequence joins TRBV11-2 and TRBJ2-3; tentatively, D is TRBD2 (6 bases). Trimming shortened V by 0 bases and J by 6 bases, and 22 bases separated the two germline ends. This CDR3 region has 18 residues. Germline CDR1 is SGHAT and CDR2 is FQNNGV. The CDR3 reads CASSLDSPPGAPPDTQYF. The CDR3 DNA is TGTGCCAGCAGCTTAGATTCTCCCCCGGGAGCACCCCCTGATACGCAGTATTTT.

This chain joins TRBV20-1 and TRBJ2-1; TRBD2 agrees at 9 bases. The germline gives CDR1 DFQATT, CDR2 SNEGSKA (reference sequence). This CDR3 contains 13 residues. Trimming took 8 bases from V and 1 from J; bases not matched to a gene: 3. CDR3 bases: TGCAGTCCCAGCGGGAGGTCCTACAATGAGCAGTTCTTC. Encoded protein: CSPSGRSYNEQFF.

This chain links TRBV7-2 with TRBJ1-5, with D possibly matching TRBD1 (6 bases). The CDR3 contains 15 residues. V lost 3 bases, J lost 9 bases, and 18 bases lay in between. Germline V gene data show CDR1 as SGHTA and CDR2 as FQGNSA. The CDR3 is CASSLSPQGSTPQHF. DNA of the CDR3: TGTGCCAGCAGCTTGAGCCCACAGGGTTCCACGCCCCAGCATTTT.

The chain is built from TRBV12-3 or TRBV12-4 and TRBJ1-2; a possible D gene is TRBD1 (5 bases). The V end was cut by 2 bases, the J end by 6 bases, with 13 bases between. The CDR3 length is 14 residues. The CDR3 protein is CASSLPQVQNGYTF. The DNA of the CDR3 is TGTGCCAGCAGTTTACCACAGGTACAAAATGGCTACACCTTC.

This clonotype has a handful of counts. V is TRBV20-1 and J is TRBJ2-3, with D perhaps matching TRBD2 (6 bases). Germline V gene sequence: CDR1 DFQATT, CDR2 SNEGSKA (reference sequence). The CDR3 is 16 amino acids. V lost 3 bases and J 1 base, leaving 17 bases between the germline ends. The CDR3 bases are TGCAGTGCTAGTACCCGGGTGGTAGCGGGCACAGATACGCAGTATTTT. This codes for CSASTRVVAGTDTQYF.

The CDR3 DNA follows: TGTGCCTGGAGGGGGGGCGGAACGGACTACACCTTC. It is translated as CAWRGGGTDYTF. The chain is built from TRBV30 and TRBJ1-2, with TRBD1 as a possible D gene (6 bases). This CDR3 has 12 amino acids. Trimming removed 3 bases at V and 10 bases at J, with 15 bases between. Germline-derived CDR1 and CDR2 are GTSNPN and SVGIG (reference sequence).

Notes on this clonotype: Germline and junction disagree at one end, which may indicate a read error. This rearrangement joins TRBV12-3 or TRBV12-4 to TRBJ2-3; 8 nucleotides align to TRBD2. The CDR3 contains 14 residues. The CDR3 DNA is TGTGCCAGCAGTCGGAGCGGGAGCACAGATGCGCAGTATTTT. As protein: CASSRSGSTDAQYF.

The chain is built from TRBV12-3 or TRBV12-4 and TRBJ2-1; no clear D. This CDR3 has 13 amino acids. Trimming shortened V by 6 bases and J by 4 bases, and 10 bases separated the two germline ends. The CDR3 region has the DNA TGTGCCAGCAGGCTTAGTCCTTACAATGAGCAGTTCTTC. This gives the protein CASRLSPYNEQFF.

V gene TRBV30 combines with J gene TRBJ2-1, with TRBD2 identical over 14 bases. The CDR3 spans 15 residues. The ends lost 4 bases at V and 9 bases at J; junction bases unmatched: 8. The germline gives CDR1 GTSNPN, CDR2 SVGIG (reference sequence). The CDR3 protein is CAWTGTSGSQTEQFF. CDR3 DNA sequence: TGTGCCTGGACCGGGACTAGCGGGAGCCAAACTGAGCAGTTCTTC.

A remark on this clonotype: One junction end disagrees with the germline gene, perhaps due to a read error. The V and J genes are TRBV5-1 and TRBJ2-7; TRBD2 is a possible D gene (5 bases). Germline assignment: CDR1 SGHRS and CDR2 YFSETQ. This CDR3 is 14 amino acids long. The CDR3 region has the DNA TGCGCCAGCAGCTTGGGGGCTAGCTCCTACGTGCAGTACTTC. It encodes CASSLGASSYVQYF.

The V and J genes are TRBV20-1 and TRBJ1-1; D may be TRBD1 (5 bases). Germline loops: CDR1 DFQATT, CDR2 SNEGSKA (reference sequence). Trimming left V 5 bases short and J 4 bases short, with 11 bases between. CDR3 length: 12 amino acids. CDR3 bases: TGCAGTGCTGGGGTGGGGGGCACTGAAGCTTTCTTT. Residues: CSAGVGGTEAFF.